Listed below are T cell receptor beta chains from one sample, sequenced in a study of breast tumors, draining lymph nodes, adjacent tissues. TCRdb reanalysed the multiplex PCR reads using MiXCR and keeps one entry per CDR3 protein. The repertoire holds around 150,000 distinct CDR3 sequences, with approximately 32% as singletons. Input material: axillary lymph node tissue. The receptor source for this set is a female donor with breast cancer. Some clones in this sample may be carry-over from other donors' samples. Each CDR3 is given with its conserved first and last residue. A D gene is named only where the DNA matches it firmly. Clone size, where shown, is once, few, many, or a class for clones that have expanded.

CDR3aa: CASSLASRETQYF
CDR3nt: TGTGCCAGCAGCTTAGCTAGCAGGGAGACCCAGTACTTC
abundance: many
v_gene: TRBV7-3
d_gene: NA
j_gene: TRBJ2-5

CDR3aa: CATKMGYGYTIYF
CDR3nt: TGTGCCACCAAAATGGGCTATGGCTACACCATATATTTT
abundance: NA
v_gene: TRBV6-1
d_gene: NA
j_gene: TRBJ1-3

CDR3aa: CASSQMGGALTEAFF
CDR3nt: TGTGCCAGCTCTCAAATGGGGGGGGCGTTGACTGAAGCTTTCTTT
abundance: NA
v_gene: TRBV12-3/TRBV12-4
d_gene: NA
j_gene: TRBJ1-1

CDR3aa: CASSFAGGTEAFF
CDR3nt: TGTGCCAGCAGCTTCGCAGGGGGTACTGAAGCTTTCTTT
abundance: few
v_gene: TRBV11-1
d_gene: TRBD1
j_gene: TRBJ1-1

CDR3aa: CASRQSWFTGELFF
CDR3nt: TGTGCCAGCAGACAGTCATGGTTCACCGGGGAGCTGTTTTTT
abundance: many
v_gene: TRBV6-2/TRBV6-3
d_gene: NA
j_gene: TRBJ2-2

CDR3aa: CASSYYGQGASSPLHF
CDR3nt: TGTGCCAGCAGTTACTACGGACAGGGGGCAAGTTCACCCCTCCACTTT
abundance: many
v_gene: TRBV6-2/TRBV6-3
d_gene: TRBD1
j_gene: TRBJ1-6

CDR3aa: CASSFGDRPGTGELFF
CDR3nt: TGTGCCAGCAGCTTTGGTGACAGGCCAGGAACCGGGGAGCTGTTTTTT
abundance: many
v_gene: TRBV11-2
d_gene: NA
j_gene: TRBJ2-2

CDR3aa: CASYAGRNTGELSW
CDR3nt: TGTGCCAGTTATGCAGGGAGAAACACCGGGGAGCTGTCTTGG
abundance: NA
v_gene: TRBV19
d_gene: NA
j_gene: TRBJ2-2

CDR3aa: CASSGLAGANTGELFF
CDR3nt: TGCGCCAGCAGTGGACTAGCGGGGGCGAACACCGGGGAGCTGTTTTTT
abundance: many
v_gene: TRBV10-2
d_gene: TRBD2
j_gene: TRBJ2-2

CDR3aa: CASSLGQGTSDTQYF
CDR3nt: TGTGCCAGCAGCCTGGGACAGGGGACCTCAGATACGCAGTATTTT
abundance: many
v_gene: TRBV7-9
d_gene: TRBD1
j_gene: TRBJ2-3

CDR3aa: CASTGAQGPNEKLFF
CDR3nt: TGTGCCAGCACCGGCGCACAGGGGCCTAATGAAAAACTGTTTTTT
abundance: many
v_gene: TRBV12-3/TRBV12-4
d_gene: TRBD1
j_gene: TRBJ1-4

CDR3aa: CSAIAAGTGAYEQYF
CDR3nt: TGCAGTGCTATAGCTGCCGGGACAGGGGCCTACGAGCAGTACTTC
abundance: NA
v_gene: TRBV20-1
d_gene: TRBD1
j_gene: TRBJ2-7